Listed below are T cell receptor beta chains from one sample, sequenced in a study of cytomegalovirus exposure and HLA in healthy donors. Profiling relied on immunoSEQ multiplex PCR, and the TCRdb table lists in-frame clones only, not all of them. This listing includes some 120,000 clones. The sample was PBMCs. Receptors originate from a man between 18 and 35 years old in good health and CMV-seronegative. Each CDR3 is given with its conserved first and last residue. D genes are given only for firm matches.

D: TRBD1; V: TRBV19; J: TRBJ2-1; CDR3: CASSAGTGGTYNEQFF; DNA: TGTGCCAGTAGTGCCGGCACAGGGGGGACCTACAATGAGCAGTTCTTC
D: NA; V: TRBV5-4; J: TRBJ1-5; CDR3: CASSEGRNQPQHF; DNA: TGTGCCAGCAGCGAGGGTCGCAATCAGCCCCAGCATTTT
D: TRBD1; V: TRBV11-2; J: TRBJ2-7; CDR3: CASRSLRQGSYEQYF; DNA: TGTGCCAGCAGATCATTGAGACAGGGATCCTACGAGCAGTACTTC
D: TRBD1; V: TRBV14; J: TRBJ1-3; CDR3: CASSHRGQDGNTIYF; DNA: TGTGCCAGCAGCCACAGGGGGCAAGATGGAAACACCATATATTTT
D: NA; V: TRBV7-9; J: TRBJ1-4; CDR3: CASRRTDNEKLFF; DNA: TGTGCCTCCCGGCGGACAGATAATGAAAAACTGTTTTTT
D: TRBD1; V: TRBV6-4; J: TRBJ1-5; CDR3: CASTVPDRVNQPQHF; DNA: TGTGCCAGCACGGTACCGGACAGGGTCAATCAGCCCCAGCATTTT
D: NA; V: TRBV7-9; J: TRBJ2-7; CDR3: CASSPRGLPYEQYF; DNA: TGTGCCAGCAGCCCACGAGGACTACCCTACGAGCAGTACTTC
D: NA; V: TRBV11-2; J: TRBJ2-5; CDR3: CASEPGVGKIQETQYF; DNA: TGTGCCAGTGAACCGGGGGTGGGGAAAATACAAGAGACCCAGTACTTC
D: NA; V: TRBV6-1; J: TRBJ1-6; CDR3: CASSGLDNSPLHF; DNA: TGTGCCAGCAGTGGATTAGACAACTCACCCCTCCACTTT
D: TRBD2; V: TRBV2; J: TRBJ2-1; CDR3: CASSDTGGRRDEQFF; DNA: TGTGCCAGCAGTGACACGGGAGGAAGGAGAGATGAGCAGTTCTTC
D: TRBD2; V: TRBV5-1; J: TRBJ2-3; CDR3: CASTLGTSTRTDTQYF; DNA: TGCGCCAGCACCCTTGGGACTAGCACTCGCACAGATACGCAGTATTTT
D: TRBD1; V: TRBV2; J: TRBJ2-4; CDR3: CASSGYSPTGGSSGGRAVGNIQYF; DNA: TGTGCCAGCAGTGGTTACTCCCCGACAGGGGGATCTAGCGGTGGGAGGGCCGTTGGAAACATTCAGTACTTC
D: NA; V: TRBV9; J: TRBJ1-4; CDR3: CASSALGVNEKLFF; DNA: TGTGCCAGCAGCGCCCTAGGGGTTAATGAAAAACTGTTTTTT
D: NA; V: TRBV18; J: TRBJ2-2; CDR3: CASSPPQVNTGELFF; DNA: TGTGCCAGCTCACCACCGCAGGTTAACACCGGGGAGCTGTTTTTT
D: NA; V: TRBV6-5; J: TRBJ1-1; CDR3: CASSQFPTVNTEAFF; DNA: TGTGCCAGCAGCCAATTCCCGACAGTGAACACTGAAGCTTTCTTT
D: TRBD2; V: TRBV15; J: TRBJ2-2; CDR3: CATGLAGNTGELFF; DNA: TGTGCCACCGGGCTAGCGGGAAACACCGGGGAGCTGTTTTTT
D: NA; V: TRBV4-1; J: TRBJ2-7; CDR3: CASSQVGVAYEQYF; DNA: TGCGCCAGCAGCCAAGTAGGGGTCGCCTACGAGCAGTACTTC
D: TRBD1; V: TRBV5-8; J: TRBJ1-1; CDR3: CASFLQGVNTEAFF; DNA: TGTGCCAGCTTTCTACAGGGGGTGAACACTGAAGCTTTCTTT
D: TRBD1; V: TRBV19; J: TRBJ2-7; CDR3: CATRQGAYEQYF; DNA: TGTGCCACTCGACAGGGGGCTTACGAGCAGTACTTC
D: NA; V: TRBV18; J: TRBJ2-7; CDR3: CASSPSQVEQYF; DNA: TGTGCCAGCTCACCCTCACAAGTTGAGCAGTACTTC
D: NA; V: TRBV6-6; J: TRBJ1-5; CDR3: CASSYSRGHSNQPQHF; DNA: TGTGCCAGCAGTTACTCAAGGGGCCATAGCAATCAGCCCCAGCATTTT
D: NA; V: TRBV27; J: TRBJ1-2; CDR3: CASSLTGNFGYTF; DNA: TGTGCCAGCAGTTTAACAGGGAATTTCGGCTACACCTTC
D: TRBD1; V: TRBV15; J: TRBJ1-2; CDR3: CATSSSGQGGGYTF; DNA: TGTGCCACCAGCAGTTCCGGACAGGGCGGGGGCTACACCTTC
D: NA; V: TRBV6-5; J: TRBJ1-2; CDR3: CASSYAGGGYTF; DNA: TGTGCCAGCAGTTACGCCGGGGGGGGCTACACCTTC
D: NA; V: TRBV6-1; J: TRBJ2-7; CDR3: CASTPNRGSSDEQYF; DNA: TGTGCCAGCACCCCGAACCGGGGTAGCAGCGACGAGCAGTACTTC
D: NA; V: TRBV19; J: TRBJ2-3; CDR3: CASRGQPTDTQYF; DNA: TGTGCCAGTAGAGGACAGCCCACAGATACGCAGTATTTT
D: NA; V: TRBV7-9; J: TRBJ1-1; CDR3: CASSFHTVNTEAFF; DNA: TGTGCCAGCAGCTTCCACACAGTTAACACTGAAGCTTTCTTT
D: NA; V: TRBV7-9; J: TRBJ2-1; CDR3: CASSPGLRQFF; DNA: TGTGCCAGCAGCCCGGGTCTTAGGCAGTTCTTC
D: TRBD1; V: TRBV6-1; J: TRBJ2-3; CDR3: CASGRQGGSTDTQYF; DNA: TGTGCCAGCGGAAGACAGGGCGGTAGCACAGATACGCAGTATTTT
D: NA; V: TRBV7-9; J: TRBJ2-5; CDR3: CASRSPRDTDPEETQYF; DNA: TGTGCCAGCAGATCCCCCCGGGACACGGATCCAGAAGAGACCCAGTACTTC
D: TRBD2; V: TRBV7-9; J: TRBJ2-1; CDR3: CASSLSAGGGDEQFF; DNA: TGTGCCAGCAGCTTATCAGCGGGAGGGGGGGATGAGCAGTTCTTC
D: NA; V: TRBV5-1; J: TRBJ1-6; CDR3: CASSLGHPNSPLHF; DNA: TGCGCCAGCAGCTTGGGACACCCGAATTCACCCCTCCACTTT
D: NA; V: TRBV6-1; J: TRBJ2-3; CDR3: CASSEKILGGKGNTQYF; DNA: TGTGCCAGCAGCGAAAAAATTTTGGGGGGAAAGGGTAATACGCAGTATTTT
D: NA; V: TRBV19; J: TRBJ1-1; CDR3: CASSIGDMVEAFF; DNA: TGTGCCAGTAGTATTGGGGACATGGTTGAAGCTTTCTTT
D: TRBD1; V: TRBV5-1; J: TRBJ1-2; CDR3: CASSLGGTGTGVDYGYTF; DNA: TGCGCCAGCAGCTTGGGGGGGACCGGGACAGGGGTTGACTATGGCTACACCTTC
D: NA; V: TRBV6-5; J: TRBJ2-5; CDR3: CASSPTLRSREQYF; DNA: TGTGCCAGCAGCCCGACTCTCCGGTCTCGGGAGCAGTACTTC
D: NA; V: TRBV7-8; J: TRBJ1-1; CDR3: CASSLDNTPRAFF; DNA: TGTGCCAGCAGCTTAGATAATACACCTAGAGCTTTCTTT
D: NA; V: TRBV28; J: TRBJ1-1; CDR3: CASSLGVAFTEAFF; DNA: TGTGCCAGCAGCTTAGGGGTAGCGTTTACTGAAGCTTTCTTT
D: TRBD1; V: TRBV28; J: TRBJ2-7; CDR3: CASSFNQGATEQYF; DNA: TGTGCCAGCAGTTTTAATCAGGGGGCGACAGAGCAGTACTTC
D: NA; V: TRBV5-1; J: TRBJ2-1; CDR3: CASSLAGSNEQFF; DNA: TGCGCCAGCAGCTTGGCCGGGAGCAATGAGCAGTTCTTC
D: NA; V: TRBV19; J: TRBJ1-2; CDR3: CASRSSVRNNYGYTF; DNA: TGTGCCAGTAGGTCCTCAGTGCGGAACAACTATGGCTACACCTTC
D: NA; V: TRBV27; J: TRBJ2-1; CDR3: CASSPRDGSSYNEQFF; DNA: TGTGCCAGCAGTCCTAGGGACGGGAGCTCCTACAATGAGCAGTTCTTC
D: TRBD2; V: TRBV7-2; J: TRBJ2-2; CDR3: CASSFGGSGTGELFF; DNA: TGTGCCAGCAGCTTTGGCGGGAGTGGCACCGGGGAGCTGTTTTTT
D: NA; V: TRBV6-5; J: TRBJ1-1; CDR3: CASRPPGGTEAFF; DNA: TGTGCCAGCAGGCCCCCCGGGGGGACTGAAGCTTTCTTT
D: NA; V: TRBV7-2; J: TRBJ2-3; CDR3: CASTPEGEYTDTQYF; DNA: TGTGCCAGCACCCCTGAGGGGGAGTATACAGATACGCAGTATTTT
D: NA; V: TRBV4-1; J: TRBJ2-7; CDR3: CASSQGRNRGYWYEQYF; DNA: TGCGCCAGCAGCCAAGGCAGGAATCGTGGCTATTGGTACGAGCAGTACTTC